A single sample is the source of the 22 T cell receptor beta chains below, sequenced in a study of cytomegalovirus exposure and HLA in healthy donors. The PCR had 60 Vbeta and 13 Jbeta primers. The table came from immunoSEQ multiplex PCR; TCRdb's copy has only in-frame clones and leaves some out. In the table there are under 250,000 clones, about 80% of which are singletons. The sample comprised PBMCs. The receptor source for this set is a male donor in good health and CMV-seronegative.

This clone was seen a few times. The chain has TRBV6-5 and TRBJ2-7; 11 nucleotides line up with TRBD2. The V gene's germline CDR1 is MNHEY and CDR2 SVGAGI. Trimming cost V 2 bases and J 0 bases; bases outside gene matches: 0. This CDR3 spans 15 amino acids. The CDR3 loop is CASSYTSGSSYEQYF. The CDR3 bases are TGTGCCAGCAGTTACACTAGCGGGAGCTCCTACGAGCAGTACTTC.

The rearrangement uses TRBV5-1 and TRBJ1-6; 7 nucleotides agree with TRBD1. This CDR3 has 14 amino acids. The V and J ends lost 4 bases and 9 bases, in that order; junction bases with no gene match: 7. Germline V gene lookup returns CDR1 SGHRS and CDR2 YFSETQ. The CDR3 DNA sequence: TGCGCCAGCAGCCAAGGACAGGAAGGTTCACCCCTCCACTTT. This encodes CASSQGQEGSPLHF.

The chain has TRBV18 and TRBJ1-3; unclear D gene. The V end lost 4 bases, the J end lost 0 bases, and 10 bases lay between the germline ends. This CDR3 has 15 amino acids. Germline V gene sequence: CDR1 KGHSH, CDR2 LQKENI. The CDR3 reads CASSLDSISGNTIYF. CDR3 DNA: TGTGCCAGCTCACTCGACTCCATCTCTGGAAACACCATATATTTT.

The rearrangement uses TRBV15 and TRBJ2-5; weak D call: TRBD2 (6 bases). Trimming left V 0 bases short and J 0 bases short, with 17 bases between. CDR3 length equals 18 residues. Per germline, CDR1 LNHNV and CDR2 YYDKDF (reference sequence). The CDR3 coding sequence is TGTGCCACCAGCAGAGATGCGGGACCGACAGCGTACCAAGAGACCCAGTACTTC. Amino acids: CATSRDAGPTAYQETQYF.

This clone occurred a few times. The chain couples TRBV9 to TRBJ2-5, with 10 bases matching TRBD2. Germline CDR1 and CDR2: SGDLS and YYNGEE. The J segment lost 0 bases and the V segment lost 2 bases, leaving 4 bases of the junction unmatched. There are 16 residues in the CDR3. The CDR3 region has the DNA TGTGCCAGCAGCGTCACTAGCGGGGTGTACCAAGAGACCCAGTACTTC. Amino acid sequence: CASSVTSGVYQETQYF.

The chain is built from TRBV5-1 and TRBJ2-7; 7 nucleotides align to TRBD1. Germline lookup yields CDR1 SGHRS and CDR2 YFSETQ. The CDR3 loop spans 14 amino acids. Unmatched junction bases numbered 4, after V lost 0 bases and J lost 4 bases. CDR3: CASSLAGQAYEQYF. The CDR3 coding sequence is TGCGCCAGCAGCTTGGCAGGACAGGCGTACGAGCAGTACTTC.

The genes are TRBV5-4 and TRBJ1-2, with TRBD1 matching 7 bases. The CDR3 is made up of 14 amino acids. After removal of 0 bases from V and 4 bases from J, the junction contained 3 bases not matched to a gene. CDR1 is SGHNT, CDR2 YYREEE, per germline (reference sequence). As DNA, the CDR3 is TGTGCCAGCAGCTTGGTGGGACAGAGCTATGGCTACACCTTC. Its protein is CASSLVGQSYGYTF.

The rearrangement joins TRBV29-1 to TRBJ2-3; tentative D call: TRBD2 (6 bases). V lost 3 bases and J lost 1, with 8 bases in between. Looked up from germline, CDR1 is SQVTM and CDR2 is ANQGSEA. CDR3 length equals 13 residues. This CDR3 is CSVEEGGTDTQYF. CDR3 nucleotides: TGCAGCGTTGAGGAGGGAGGCACAGATACGCAGTATTTT.

V and J are TRBV7-3 and TRBJ2-3; 11 bases are shared with TRBD1. This CDR3 contains 16 residues. Trimming removed 5 bases from V and 6 bases from J; junction bases left unmatched: 10. CDR1 is SGHTA, CDR2 FQGTGA, per germline. CDR3: CASSPPRTGGFDTQYF. CDR3 in DNA: TGTGCCAGCAGCCCCCCTCGGACAGGGGGCTTTGATACGCAGTATTTT.

CDR3 protein: CASSPRTDVYGYTF. The CDR3 DNA sequence: TGTGCCAGCTCACCACGGACAGATGTATATGGCTACACCTTC. The V and J genes are TRBV18 and TRBJ1-2; D possibly corresponds to TRBD1 (6 bases). The CDR3 runs to 14 residues. The V gene's germline CDR1 is KGHSH and CDR2 LQKENI. The V gene lost 1 base and the J gene lost 5 bases, with 11 bases spanning the gap. The full variable domain, rest sourced from reference TRBV18 and TRBJ1-2, is NAGVMQNPRHLVRRRGQEARLRCSPMKGHSHVYWYRQLPEEGLKFMVYLQKENIIDESGMPKERFSAEFPKEGPSILRIQQVVRGDSAAYFCASSPRTDVYGYTFGSGTRLTVV.

The chain employs TRBV7-2 and TRBJ2-7; D perhaps matches TRBD1 (6 bases). CDR1 SGHTA and CDR2 FQGNSA come from the germline V gene. CDR3 length: 14 amino acids. Between the trimmed V and J ends, which lost 5 bases and 4 bases, there was a span of 15 bases. The CDR3 sequence is CASSRSTGNYEQYF. Here the CDR3 DNA reads TGTGCCAGCAGCCGCTCGACAGGTAATTACGAGCAGTACTTC.

The chain couples TRBV5-4 to TRBJ2-7; TRBD1 matches at 10 bases. Germline V lookup: CDR1 SGHNT, CDR2 YYREEE (reference sequence). The CDR3 is made up of 15 amino acids. After removal of 0 bases from V and 3 bases from J, the junction contained 3 bases not matched to a gene. For the CDR3, the DNA is TGTGCCAGCAGCTTGGGACAGGGGGCACTCTACGAGCAGTACTTC. Amino acid sequence: CASSLGQGALYEQYF.

J is TRBJ1-2 and V is TRBV30; possibly TRBD1 for D (5 bases). CDR1 and CDR2 (germline): GTSNPN, SVGIG (reference sequence). The germline V and J ends were trimmed by 1 base and 0 bases, with 12 bases remaining between them. The CDR3 loop spans 15 amino acids. The CDR3 reads CAWSALMTANYGYTF. The CDR3 DNA reads TGTGCCTGGAGTGCCCTCATGACAGCTAACTATGGCTACACCTTC.

The V gene is TRBV7-6, the J gene TRBJ2-7, with D tentatively TRBD1 (5 bases). This CDR3 comprises 15 residues. With 5 bases removed from V and 1 base from J, the gap between germline ends came to 15 bases. Germline assignment: CDR1 SGHVS and CDR2 FNYEAQ. The CDR3 spells CASSIDSLGSYEQYF. The CDR3 DNA reads TGTGCCAGCAGCATAGACAGCCTTGGGTCCTACGAGCAGTACTTC.

The chain uses TRBV28 and TRBJ2-2; no clear D gene. The CDR3 totals 13 residues. Germline CDR1 and CDR2: MDHEN and SYDVKM. V was trimmed by 1 base and J by 3 bases, leaving 3 bases between them. CDR3 nucleotide sequence: TGTGCCAGCAGTTTATTATACACCGGGGAGCTGTTTTTT. Encoded protein: CASSLLYTGELFF.

V gene TRBV11-2 combines with J gene TRBJ2-1, with TRBD1 matching over 11 bases. The CDR3 contains 15 residues. From germline, CDR1 is SGHAT and CDR2 FQNNGV. V gave up 3 bases and J gave up 9 bases; unmatched junction bases: 7. The CDR3 loop reads CASSFPGTGGPEQFF. As DNA, the CDR3 is TGTGCCAGCAGCTTCCCCGGGACAGGGGGTCCTGAGCAGTTCTTC.

The chain has TRBV5-1 and TRBJ2-7, with TRBD1 matching 9 bases. The germline V gene has CDR1 SGHRS and CDR2 YFSETQ. After removal of 4 bases from V and 5 bases from J, the junction contained 4 bases not matched to a gene. This CDR3 has 13 amino acids. CDR3 sequence (DNA): TGCGCCAGCAGCACCACAGGGGGCAACGAGCAGTACTTC. Its translation: CASSTTGGNEQYF.

This clone was found once. The V and J genes are TRBV27 and TRBJ2-2; TRBD2 aligns across 8 bases. Germline V lookup: CDR1 MNHEY, CDR2 SMNVEV (reference sequence). The CDR3 spans 16 residues. The J segment lost 0 bases and the V segment lost 4 bases, leaving 4 bases of the junction unmatched. CDR3: CASSSTGLANTGELFF. Written as DNA, the CDR3 is TGTGCCAGCAGTTCCACGGGACTAGCGAACACCGGGGAGCTGTTTTTT.

J is TRBJ1-1 and V is TRBV4-2; 11 bases are shared with TRBD1. Looked up from germline, CDR1 is LGHNA and CDR2 is YNFKEQ. The V and J ends lost 5 bases and 7 bases, in that order; junction bases with no gene match: 6. The CDR3 runs to 14 residues. The CDR3: CASSGRTGGGEAFF. Here the CDR3 DNA reads TGTGCCAGCAGCGGCCGGACAGGGGGCGGTGAAGCTTTCTTT.

This chain uses TRBV5-4 with TRBJ2-5; TRBD1 agrees at 7 bases. This CDR3 is built from 14 residues. Germline V CDR1 and CDR2: SGHNT, YYREEE (reference sequence). Trimming took 0 bases from V and 2 from J; bases not matched to a gene: 1. CDR3 coding DNA: TGTGCCAGCAGCTTGGGGACAGGTCAAGAGACCCAGTACTTC. It translates to CASSLGTGQETQYF.

The CDR3 coding sequence is TGTGCCAGCAGCCCCGGCGCTAGCGGGAGCCACGAGCAGTACTTC. It encodes CASSPGASGSHEQYF. This chain links TRBV11-2 with TRBJ2-7; 10 nucleotides agree with TRBD2. CDR1 and CDR2 from the germline V gene are SGHAT and FQNNGV. The V and J ends lost 5 bases and 5 bases, in that order; junction bases with no gene match: 9. This CDR3 is built from 15 residues.

The genes are TRBV27 and TRBJ2-7; D unresolved. Per germline, CDR1 MNHEY and CDR2 SMNVEV (reference sequence). The CDR3 has 13 residues. Trimming pared 5 bases from V and 4 bases from J, leaving 12 bases between. The DNA of the CDR3 is TGTGCCAGCAGTCCGCTGGAGAGGTACGAGCAGTACTTC. Protein sequence: CASSPLERYEQYF.